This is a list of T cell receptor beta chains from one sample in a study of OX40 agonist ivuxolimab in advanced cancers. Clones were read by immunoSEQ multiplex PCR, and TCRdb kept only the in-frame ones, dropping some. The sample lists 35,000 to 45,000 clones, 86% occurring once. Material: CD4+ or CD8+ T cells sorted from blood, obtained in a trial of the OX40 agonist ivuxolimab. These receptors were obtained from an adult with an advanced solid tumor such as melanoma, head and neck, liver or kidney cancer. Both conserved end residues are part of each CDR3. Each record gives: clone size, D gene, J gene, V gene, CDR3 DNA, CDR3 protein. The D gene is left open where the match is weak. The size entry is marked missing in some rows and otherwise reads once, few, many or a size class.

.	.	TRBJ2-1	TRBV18	TGTGCCAGCTCGGGGGGTGAGCAGTTCTTC	CASSGGEQFF
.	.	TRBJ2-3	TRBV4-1	TGCGCCAGCAGCCAAGCCGGGGGCTACGGGGGCACAGATACGCAGTATTTT	CASSQAGGYGGTDTQYF
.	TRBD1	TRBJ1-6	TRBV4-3	TGCGCCAGCAGCCAAGAGGGTTTGGCAGGGGGCCTGTCACCCCTCCACTTT	CASSQEGLAGGLSPLHF
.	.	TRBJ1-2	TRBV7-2	TGTGCCAGCAGCCCCCGTGAGGATGGGTACTATGGCTACACCTTC	CASSPREDGYYGYTF
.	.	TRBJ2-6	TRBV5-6	TGTGCCAGCAGCTTCATCGACAGCTCCCTCGCTCCTGGGGCCAACGTCCTGACTTTC	CASSFIDSSLAPGANVLTF
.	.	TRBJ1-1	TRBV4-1	TGCGCCAGCAGCCAAGTAGAGGGTTGGCAGAACACTGAAGCTTTCTTT	CASSQVEGWQNTEAFF
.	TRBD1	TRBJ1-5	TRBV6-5	TGTGCCAGCAGTTACGCCGGGACAGGGGTGGATCAGCCCCAGCATTTT	CASSYAGTGVDQPQHF
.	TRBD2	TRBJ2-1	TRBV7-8	TGTGCCAGCAGCTCCCGACGAAGAGGACTAGCAGAGATCAATGAGCAGTTCTTC	CASSSRRRGLAEINEQFF
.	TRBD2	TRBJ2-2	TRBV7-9	TGTGCCAGCAGCGCGACTAGCGGGGGGGCCGGCACCGGGGAGCTGTTTTTT	CASSATSGGAGTGELFF
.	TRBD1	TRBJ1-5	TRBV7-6	TGTGCCAGCAGCCCAAATTCGGGACAGCGAGGCCTCCCCCCTCCCCAGCATTTT	CASSPNSGQRGLPPPQHF
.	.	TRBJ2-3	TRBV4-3	TGCGCCAGCAGCCAATGGGCGGACACAGATACGCAGTATTTT	CASSQWADTDTQYF
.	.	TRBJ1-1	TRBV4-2	TGTGCCAGCAGCCAAGTCCTATTAACCTCTGAAGCTTTCTTT	CASSQVLLTSEAFF
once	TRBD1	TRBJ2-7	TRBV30	TGTGCCTGGAGTCACGGGACAGTAAACGAGCAGTACTTC	CAWSHGTVNEQYF
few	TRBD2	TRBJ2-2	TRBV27	TGTGCCAGCGCCGGGGGGGGCACCGGGGAGCTGTTTTTT	CASAGGGTGELFF
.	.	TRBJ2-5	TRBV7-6	TGTGCCAGCAGCCCCGAGAGGAGGGAGACCCAGTACTTC	CASSPERRETQYF
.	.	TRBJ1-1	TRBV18	TGTGCCAGCTCACCGGGGTTTCTTCGGGGGGGCATCCTGAACACTGAAGCTTTCTTT	CASSPGFLRGGILNTEAFF
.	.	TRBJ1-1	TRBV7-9	TGTGCCAGCAGCTCCATCATGGTAGGGGTAAACACTGAAGCTTTCTTT	CASSSIMVGVNTEAFF
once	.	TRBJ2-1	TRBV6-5	TGTGCCAGCAGTTCCAATGGGAATGAGCAGTTCTTC	CASSSNGNEQFF
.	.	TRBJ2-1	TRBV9	TGTGCCAGCAGCGTGGGGGCGGATGAGCAGTTCTTC	CASSVGADEQFF
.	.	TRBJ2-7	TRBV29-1	TGCAGCGTTGGGGGATCCTACGAGCAGTACTTC	CSVGGSYEQYF
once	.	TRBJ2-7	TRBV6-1	TGTGCCAGCAGCCGCGACGGGGTACTGGACGAGCAGTACTTC	CASSRDGVLDEQYF
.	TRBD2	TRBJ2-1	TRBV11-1	TGTGCCAGCAGCTTCGGAGCGGGGGGGTTCAATGAGCAGTTCTTC	CASSFGAGGFNEQFF
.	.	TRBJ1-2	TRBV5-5	TGTGCCAGCAGCTTGACCTCGGAACACAACTATGGCTACACCTTC	CASSLTSEHNYGYTF